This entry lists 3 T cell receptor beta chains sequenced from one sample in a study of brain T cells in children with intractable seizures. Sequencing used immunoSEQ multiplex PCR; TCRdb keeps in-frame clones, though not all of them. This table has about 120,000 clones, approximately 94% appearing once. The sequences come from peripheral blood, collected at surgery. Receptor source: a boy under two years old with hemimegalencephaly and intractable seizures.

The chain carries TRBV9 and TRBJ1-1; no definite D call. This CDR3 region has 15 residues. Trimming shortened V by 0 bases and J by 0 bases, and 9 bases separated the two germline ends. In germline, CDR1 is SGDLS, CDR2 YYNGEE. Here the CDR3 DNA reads TGTGCCAGCAGCGTAGTAGGCTCAATGAACACTGAAGCTTTCTTT. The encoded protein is CASSVVGSMNTEAFF.

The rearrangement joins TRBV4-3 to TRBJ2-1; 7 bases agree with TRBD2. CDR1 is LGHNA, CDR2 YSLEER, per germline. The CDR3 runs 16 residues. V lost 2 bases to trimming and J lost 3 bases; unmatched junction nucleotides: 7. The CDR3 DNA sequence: TGCGCCAGCAGCCAACTAAGCGGGATGGGCTACAATGAGCAGTTCTTC. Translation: CASSQLSGMGYNEQFF.

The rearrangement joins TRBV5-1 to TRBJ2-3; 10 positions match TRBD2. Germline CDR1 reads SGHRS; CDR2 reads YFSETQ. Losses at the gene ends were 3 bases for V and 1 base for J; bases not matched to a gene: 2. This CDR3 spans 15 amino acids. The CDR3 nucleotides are TGCGCCAGCAGCTCCGGGACTAGCGGCACAGATACGCAGTATTTT. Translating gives CASSSGTSGTDTQYF.